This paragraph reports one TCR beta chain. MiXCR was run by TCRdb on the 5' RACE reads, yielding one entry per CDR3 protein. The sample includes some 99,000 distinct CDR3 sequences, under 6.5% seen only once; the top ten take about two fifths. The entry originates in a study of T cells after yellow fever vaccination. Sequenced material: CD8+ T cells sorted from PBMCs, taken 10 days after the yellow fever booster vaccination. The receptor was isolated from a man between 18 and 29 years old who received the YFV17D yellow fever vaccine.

DNA of the CDR3: TGTGCCAGCAGCCATACGGACAGAAACAATGAGCAGTTCTTC. This sequence encodes CASSHTDRNNEQFF. This chain joins TRBV5-6 and TRBJ2-1; perhaps TRBD1 as D (6 bases). V was pared by 4 bases and J by 5 bases, with 13 bases between. Germline values: CDR1 SGHDT, CDR2 YYEEEE. CDR3 size: 14 residues.